This T cell receptor beta chain was captured in a study of shared clonotypes between healthy human individuals. Study context: Per donor, CD8 memory used one plate, CD8 naive used two, CD4 memory used three and CD4 naive used three. Notes on the study in general: Clonotypes shared by all four sorted-subset donors had higher generation probabilities than non-shared clonotypes.

Terminally differentiated effector memory CD45RA+ cells were excluded by CCR7 positive selection of CD45RO-negative cells. Evenly divided among several immunoSEQ plates was the genomic DNA of each subset. Clones were read by immunoSEQ multiplex PCR, and TCRdb kept only the in-frame ones, dropping some. This sample has about 2 million clones; about 95% occur once, and the top ten carry approximately 1.2%. V was pared by 4 bases and J by 2 bases, with 5 bases of the junction left unmatched. This CDR3 comprises 14 residues. Germline lookup yields CDR1 LNHDA and CDR2 SQIVND (reference sequence). This clone was recorded once. Antigen unknown.

Sequenced sample: naive CD8+ T cells sorted from blood. The chain joins TRBV19 to TRBJ2-7, with 7 bases lining up with TRBD1. This TCR came from a man aged 18 to 30 in good health. CDR3 DNA: TGTGCCAGTAGTACCTTTGGGACAGCCTACGAGCAGTACTTC. Translation: CASSTFGTAYEQYF.